This T cell receptor beta chain was documented in a study of T cells in Graves' hyperthyroidism and ophthalmopathy. Patients having uncontrolled infection, another autoimmune disease, pregnancy or lactation were not included. The PBMCs were taken from 10 ml of fresh peripheral blood. Whole-study findings and limits: Expanded thyroid clonotypes (above 0.001) were mostly also found in blood. Ophthalmopathy stood apart from stable hyperthyroidism in a 13 V-J model.

Amplified TCR beta CDR3 regions derived from RNA transcripts. First-round RT-PCR with HTBI primers amplified the TCR CDR3 region. TCRdb analysed the multiplex PCR reads with MiXCR anew, one entry per CDR3 protein. Of 400,000 or so distinct CDR3 sequences listed, 13% to 15% were seen once; the top ten hold about 20%. Points on this clonotype: The antigen is undetermined.

In germline, CDR1 is SGHDN, CDR2 FVKESK. This CDR3 contains 14 residues. The V end lost 0 bases, the J end lost 1 base, and 4 bases lay between the germline ends. The chain has TRBV14 and TRBJ1-3; D unresolved. The clonotype originates from a young woman with Graves' ophthalmopathy. The sequencing input was blood. The CDR3 sequence: CASSQDLSGNTIYF. CDR3 nucleotide sequence: TGTGCCAGCAGCCAAGATCTTTCTGGAAACACCATATATTTT.